These 14 T cell receptor beta chains came from one sample sequenced in a study of OX40 agonist ivuxolimab in advanced cancers. Clones were read by immunoSEQ multiplex PCR, and TCRdb kept only the in-frame ones, dropping some. The sample has tens of thousands of clones; 83% are singletons. This specimen was CD4+ or CD8+ T cells sorted from blood, taken in a trial of the OX40 agonist ivuxolimab. All receptors come from an adult with an advanced solid tumor such as melanoma, head and neck, liver or kidney cancer.

This sequence joins TRBV19 and TRBJ2-7; D tentatively fits TRBD1 or TRBD2 (5 bases each). The CDR3 has 14 amino acids. With 9 bases removed from V and 5 bases from J, the gap between germline ends came to 20 bases. Germline lookup yields CDR1 LNHDA and CDR2 SQIVND (reference sequence). The CDR3 protein is CASSFSGTANEQYF. CDR3 DNA: TGTGCCAGCAGCTTCTCCGGGACGGCGAACGAGCAGTACTTC.

The rearrangement links TRBV5-1 to TRBJ2-7; TRBD1 matches at 8 bases. The CDR3 contains 14 residues. Germline V gene lookup returns CDR1 SGHRS and CDR2 YFSETQ. The trim removed 2 bases at V and 5 bases at J, leaving 6 bases unmatched. CDR3 bases: TGCGCCAGCAGCTTCGGACAGGGAGTCGACGAGCAGTACTTC. Protein product: CASSFGQGVDEQYF.

The genes are TRBV7-6 and TRBJ2-7; D uncertain. CDR3 size: 17 residues. V gave up 1 base and J gave up 0 bases, with 16 bases separating them. Germline CDR1 is SGHVS and CDR2 is FNYEAQ. CDR3 DNA: TGTGCCAGCAGCTTAGAGATCAGTGGCGCGTCCTCCTACGAGCAGTACTTC. Protein sequence: CASSLEISGASSYEQYF.

The rearrangement links TRBV4-2 to TRBJ2-1; D gene uncertain. The CDR3 is 11 amino acids. Germline V gene lookup returns CDR1 LGHNA and CDR2 YNFKEQ. V was shortened by 4 bases and J by 6 bases, with 4 bases between the two germline ends. The chain's CDR3 is CASSLINEQFF. In DNA form, the CDR3 reads TGTGCCAGCAGCCTCATCAATGAGCAGTTCTTC.

By its share, this clone is medium-sized (0.01 to 0.1%). The V and J genes are TRBV5-6 and TRBJ1-2; 8 bases align to TRBD1. Per the germline V gene, CDR1 is SGHDT and CDR2 is YYEEEE. The CDR3 consists of 15 residues. V lost 5 bases to trimming and J lost 0 bases; unmatched junction nucleotides: 6. The CDR3 DNA is TGTGCCAGCAGTTTTGGACAGGGAGCTAACTATGGCTACACCTTC. Its translation: CASSFGQGANYGYTF.

The chain has TRBV7-9 and TRBJ2-7; D uncertain. The germline gives CDR1 SEHNR, CDR2 FQNEAQ (reference sequence). CDR3 length equals 15 residues. The V and J ends lost 4 bases and 0 bases respectively, with 13 bases between them. The CDR3 coding sequence is TGTGCCAGCAGCTCGGTCTCCGCTCACTCCTACGAGCAGTACTTC. It translates to CASSSVSAHSYEQYF. Using reference TRBV7-9 and TRBJ2-7 for the parts outside the CDR3, the full variable domain is DTGVSQNPRHKITKRGQNVTFRCDPISEHNRLYWYRQTLGQGPEFLTYFQNEAQLEKSRLLSDRFSAERPKGSFSTLEIQRTEQGDSAMYLCASSSVSAHSYEQYFGPGTRLTVT.

CDR3: CASSQGYGEAFF. In DNA, the CDR3 is TGCGCCAGCAGCCAGGGTTACGGTGAAGCTTTCTTT. The gene calls are TRBV4-1 and TRBJ1-1; D gene ambiguous. This CDR3 is 12 amino acids long. Trimming shortened V by 3 bases and J by 7 bases, and 9 bases separated the two germline ends. Germline loops: CDR1 MGHRA, CDR2 YSYEKL.

The V call is TRBV4-1, the J call TRBJ1-1, with D unclear. In germline, CDR1 is MGHRA, CDR2 YSYEKL. V lost 1 base to trimming and J lost 6 bases, with 6 bases between them. The CDR3 runs to 12 residues. The CDR3: CASSQAGPEAFF. The CDR3 DNA follows: TGCGCCAGCAGCCAAGCAGGTCCTGAAGCTTTCTTT.

The CDR3 coding sequence is TGTGCCAGCAGCCAAGATAGAGCGCCCCAGCATTTT. This sequence encodes CASSQDRAPQHF. The chain combines TRBV14 with TRBJ1-5; D is ambiguous. CDR3 size: 12 residues. Germline CDR1 reads SGHDN; CDR2 reads FVKESK. The V end lost 0 bases, the J end lost 9 bases, and 6 bases lay between the germline ends.

In DNA form, the CDR3 reads TGTGGGGTGACAGGGGAGTACAATGAGCAGTTCTTC. This translates into CGVTGEYNEQFF. V usage is TRBV27 and J usage is TRBJ2-1; 8 bases align to TRBD1. Germline loops: CDR1 MNHEY, CDR2 SMNVEV (reference sequence). The CDR3 is made up of 12 amino acids.

The sample holds a few counts of this clone. This chain joins TRBV5-1 and TRBJ2-2; D tentatively fits TRBD1 or TRBD2 (6 bases each). V was cut by 0 bases and J by 7 bases, with 16 bases left in between. The CDR3 runs 16 residues. Germline V gives CDR1 SGHRS, CDR2 YFSETQ. The CDR3 nucleotides read TGCGCCAGCAGCTTGGATGGGGGGCTAGGCATCGGGGAGCTGTTTTTT. Translation: CASSLDGGLGIGELFF.

The chain has TRBV9 and TRBJ1-3, with D maybe TRBD1 (5 bases). The CDR3 runs 17 residues. CDR1 and CDR2 (germline): SGDLS, YYNGEE. The V end was cut by 0 bases, the J end by 4 bases, with 17 bases between. The CDR3 is CASSVDWGEGPGNTIYF. In nucleotides, the CDR3 is TGTGCCAGCAGCGTAGATTGGGGGGAAGGGCCCGGAAACACCATATATTTT.

The chain joins TRBV29-1 to TRBJ2-2; D uncertain. The CDR3 totals 14 residues. V dropped 4 bases and J dropped 1 base, with 10 bases sitting between them. From germline, CDR1 is SQVTM and CDR2 ANQGSEA. This chain's CDR3 is CSVVWPRNTGELFF. The CDR3 DNA is TGCAGCGTTGTTTGGCCGCGGAACACCGGGGAGCTGTTTTTT.

The table lists this clone with a few counts. The chain is built from TRBV6-4 and TRBJ2-1, with 9 positions matching TRBD1. The CDR3 covers 16 residues. V shed 4 bases, J shed 6 bases, and the junction held 10 bases outside the gene matches. CDR1 and CDR2 from the germline V gene are MRHNA and SNTAGT. Here the CDR3 DNA reads TGTGCCAGCAGTGTTGGTGGGGACAGGGAAGGCAATGAGCAGTTCTTC. Protein: CASSVGGDREGNEQFF.